These 30 T cell receptor beta chains originate from one sample sequenced in a study of blood T cells in healthy people across ages. The authors ran a second PCR of about 6 to 12 cycles using a sample-barcoded 5' primer and a J-beta primer mix. TCRdb processed the 5' RACE reads anew with MiXCR; each CDR3 protein has one entry. Here the sample spans nearly 1 million distinct CDR3 sequences, roughly 47% being singletons. The sample was blood. These TCRs come from a woman in her fifties or sixties in good health.

CDR3 DNA: TGCAGTGCTAGAGAACCCACAGATACGCAGTATTTT. Protein product: CSAREPTDTQYF. This chain connects TRBV20-1 to TRBJ2-3; D is undetermined. CDR3 length: 12 residues. CDR1 and CDR2 (germline): DFQATT, SNEGSKA (reference sequence). The V and J ends lost 0 bases and 2 bases respectively, with 3 bases between them.

The chain couples TRBV27 to TRBJ2-7; the match to TRBD2 covers 9 bases. CDR1 is MNHEY and CDR2 is SMNVEV in the germline V gene (reference sequence). The CDR3 is 15 amino acids. V lost 3 bases, J lost 4 bases, and 7 bases stayed unmatched. The CDR3 region is CASSFGSGSGYEQYF. CDR3 bases: TGTGCCAGCAGTTTTGGTAGCGGGAGTGGGTACGAGCAGTACTTC.

This clonotype was seen only once. This rearrangement joins TRBV7-3 to TRBJ2-5, with D possibly being TRBD2 (6 bases). Trimming cost V 3 bases and J 7 bases, with 12 bases left between them. Germline loops: CDR1 SGHTA, CDR2 FQGTGA. This CDR3 has 13 residues. The CDR3 here is CASSFDRDSTQYF. The CDR3 DNA is TGTGCCAGCAGCTTTGACCGGGACTCGACCCAGTACTTC.

This chain uses TRBV7-2 with TRBJ1-2; D might be TRBD1 (6 bases). The germline V gene has CDR1 SGHTA and CDR2 FQGNSA. This CDR3 comprises 14 residues. V was clipped by 5 bases and J by 2 bases, with 12 bases between them. The CDR3 sequence: CASSLRTANYGYTF. CDR3 bases: TGTGCCAGCAGCCTCAGGACAGCCAACTATGGCTACACCTTC.

V usage is TRBV6-2 or TRBV6-3 and J usage is TRBJ1-1; D possibly corresponds to TRBD1 (5 bases). From germline, CDR1 is MNHEY and CDR2 SVGEGT. The CDR3 sequence is 14 residues long. Trimming cost V 7 bases and J 8 bases, with 20 bases left between them. The CDR3 here is CASNTIRGSKEAFF. The CDR3 region has the DNA TGTGCCAGCAACACAATCCGGGGCTCCAAAGAAGCTTTCTTT.

V and J are TRBV30 and TRBJ1-2, with D possibly TRBD1 on 6 matching bases. Germline values: CDR1 GTSNPN, CDR2 SVGIG (reference sequence). This CDR3 is built from 15 residues. Trimming left V 1 base short and J 8 bases short, with 20 bases between. CDR3 sequence reads: CAWSALNRDIGGYTF. Written as DNA, the CDR3 is TGTGCCTGGAGTGCCCTCAACCGGGACATCGGAGGCTACACCTTC.

The chain joins TRBV6-5 to TRBJ1-1, with TRBD1 matching 7 bases. CDR1 and CDR2 (germline): MNHEY, SVGAGI. The CDR3 contains 13 residues. The ends lost 5 bases at V and 3 bases at J; junction bases unmatched: 3. CDR3 DNA: TGTGCCAGCAGTGCGGGGACAGACACTGAAGCTTTCTTT. Its translation: CASSAGTDTEAFF.

The V call is TRBV6-2 or TRBV6-3, the J call TRBJ2-5; possible D gene TRBD1, 5 bases. Trimming removed 5 bases at V and 11 bases at J, with 27 bases between. The germline CDR1 and CDR2 sequences are MNHEY and SVGEGT. The CDR3 has 16 amino acids. The CDR3 is CASSLGKTGPSNEQYF. CDR3 sequence (DNA): TGTGCCAGCAGTCTAGGGAAAACAGGACCCTCAAATGAGCAGTACTTC.

In its sample, this clonotype was seen a few times. This may arise from a read error, as a much more abundant clone is one base away. V gene TRBV2 combines with J gene TRBJ2-7; no clear D. Germline CDR1 is SNHLY and CDR2 is FYNNEI. CDR3 length equals 11 residues. Deletions cut 6 bases from V and 2 bases from J, with 5 bases between. The CDR3 loop is CASRDPYEQYF. CDR3 sequence (DNA): TGTGCCAGCAGGGACCCCTACGAGCAGTACTTC.

This chain joins TRBV29-1 and TRBJ2-1; D is unclear. Germline lookup yields CDR1 SQVTM and CDR2 ANQGSEA. This CDR3 is 13 amino acids long. Trimming removed 5 bases from V and 13 bases from J, with 21 bases in between. CDR3 region: CSVRGGSVETQFF. DNA for the CDR3: TGCAGCGTTCGCGGCGGTTCGGTAGAGACCCAGTTCTTC.

The CDR3 DNA sequence: TGTGCCAGCAGTCCGACTATTATCAATGAGCAGTACTTC. Protein sequence: CASSPTIINEQYF. The chain combines TRBV27 with TRBJ2-7, with D tentatively TRBD2 (5 bases). This CDR3 is built from 13 residues. Trimming stripped 5 bases from V and 7 bases from J, with 15 bases between. From germline, CDR1 is MNHEY and CDR2 SMNVEV (reference sequence).

The chain is built from TRBV7-9 and TRBJ2-7, with D maybe TRBD1 (6 bases). CDR1 SEHNR and CDR2 FQNEAQ come from the germline V gene (reference sequence). V lost 5 bases and J 3 bases, leaving 20 bases between the germline ends. This CDR3 region has 16 residues. CDR3 region: CASSAVLGAQIYEQYF. The CDR3 DNA is TGTGCCAGCAGCGCCGTTTTGGGGGCCCAAATCTACGAGCAGTACTTC.

This chain connects TRBV6-2 or TRBV6-3 to TRBJ1-5; 7 nucleotides agree with TRBD1. The CDR3 extends over 16 amino acids. The ends lost 5 bases at V and 0 bases at J; junction bases unmatched: 7. Germline values: CDR1 MNHEY, CDR2 SVGEGT. The CDR3 protein is CASSRDRPYSNQPQHF. CDR3 DNA: TGTGCCAGCAGTCGGGACAGACCCTATAGCAATCAGCCCCAGCATTTT.

Only a few counts were recorded for this clonotype. The V gene is TRBV4-2, the J gene TRBJ2-7; D possibly corresponds to TRBD1 (5 bases). CDR3 length: 14 residues. Between the trimmed V and J ends, which lost 6 bases and 0 bases, there was a span of 12 bases. Germline V gene lookup returns CDR1 LGHNA and CDR2 YNFKEQ. CDR3: CASSSDRFSYEQYF. Here the CDR3 DNA reads TGTGCCAGCAGTTCAGACAGATTCTCCTACGAGCAGTACTTC.

This chain connects TRBV5-5 to TRBJ1-1; possibly TRBD1 for D (6 bases). The V gene's germline CDR1 is SGHKS and CDR2 YYEKEE (reference sequence). The CDR3 spans 14 residues. Between the trimmed V and J ends, which lost 4 bases and 5 bases, there was a span of 15 bases. The CDR3 DNA sequence: TGTGCCAGCAGCCGCAGGGGCGACGAAACTGAAGCTTTCTTT. It yields the protein CASSRRGDETEAFF.

The rearrangement uses TRBV18 and TRBJ2-5; the match to TRBD2 covers 9 bases. The ends lost 0 bases at V and 11 bases at J; junction bases unmatched: 13. CDR3 length equals 16 residues. The germline gives CDR1 KGHSH, CDR2 LQKENI. The CDR3 loop reads CASSPPPGLASGEQYF. The CDR3 bases are TGTGCCAGCTCACCACCTCCGGGACTAGCATCGGGTGAGCAGTACTTC.

This chain connects TRBV4-3 to TRBJ1-1; D remains unclear. The ends were cut back, 0 bases at V and 0 bases at J, with 11 bases in the middle. From germline, CDR1 is LGHNA and CDR2 YSLEER. The CDR3 loop spans 16 amino acids. The CDR3 sequence is CASSQDLPGLNTEAFF. Written as DNA, the CDR3 is TGCGCCAGCAGCCAAGATCTCCCGGGGTTGAACACTGAAGCTTTCTTT.

This clonotype has just a few counts. The chain has TRBV7-9 and TRBJ1-6, with unresolved D. V shed 3 bases and J shed 10 bases, with 7 bases lying between them. CDR3 length: 12 residues. Germline CDR1 and CDR2: SEHNR and FQNEAQ (reference sequence). CDR3 protein: CASSLRRSPLHF. The CDR3, as DNA: TGTGCCAGCAGCTTGAGGAGATCACCCCTCCACTTT.

J is TRBJ2-4 and V is TRBV3-1, with TRBD1 matching 7 bases. With V trimmed by 5 bases and J by 9 bases, 13 bases remained unmatched. CDR3 length equals 15 residues. Germline V gives CDR1 LGHDT, CDR2 YNNKEL (reference sequence). This chain's CDR3 is CASSAHRGQGSIQYF. CDR3 DNA sequence: TGTGCCAGCAGCGCACACAGGGGACAAGGGAGCATTCAGTACTTC.

The CDR3 DNA reads as TGTGCCAGCAGGAGGACGGACGGAAACACCATATATTTT. It yields the protein CASRRTDGNTIYF. The genes are TRBV2 and TRBJ1-3, with unresolved D. The CDR3 extends over 13 amino acids. CDR1 is SNHLY, CDR2 FYNNEI, per germline. V was clipped by 6 bases and J by 4 bases, with 10 bases between them. The complete variable domain, with remaining parts taken from reference TRBV2 and TRBJ1-3, reads EPEVTQTPSHQVTQMGQEVILRCVPISNHLYFYWYRQILGQKVEFLVSFYNNEISEKSEIFDDQFSVERPDGSNFTLKIRSTKLEDSAMYFCASRRTDGNTIYFGEGSWLTVV.

The chain uses TRBV9 and TRBJ2-1; tentative D call: TRBD2 (5 bases). Germline V gene data show CDR1 as SGDLS and CDR2 as YYNGEE. CDR3 size: 15 residues. Trimming cost V 2 bases and J 8 bases, with 17 bases left between them. The CDR3 protein is CASSVSGLVQDEQFF. The DNA for the CDR3 is TGTGCCAGCAGCGTGTCGGGGTTGGTTCAGGATGAGCAGTTCTTC.

The rearrangement uses TRBV11-3 and TRBJ2-3, with D unresolved. Germline V gene sequence: CDR1 SGHNT, CDR2 YENEEA. Between the trimmed V and J ends, which lost 2 bases and 4 bases, there was a span of 10 bases. There are 14 residues in the CDR3. CDR3 in amino acids: CASSLTSYPDTQYF. For the CDR3, the DNA is TGTGCCAGCAGCTTAACGAGCTACCCAGATACGCAGTATTTT.

The V and J genes are TRBV10-3 and TRBJ2-7; D may be TRBD1 (6 bases). Per the germline V gene, CDR1 is ENHRY and CDR2 is SYGVKD. The CDR3 consists of 16 residues. Trimming removed 3 bases at V and 0 bases at J, with 15 bases between. Here the CDR3 reads CAISEGGRRDSYEQYF. For the CDR3, the DNA is TGTGCCATCAGTGAAGGGGGACGGAGAGACTCCTACGAGCAGTACTTC.

The chain links TRBV28 to TRBJ2-5; 10 bases align to TRBD2. Losses at the gene ends were 5 bases for V and 2 bases for J; bases not matched to a gene: 5. Germline CDR1 MDHEN, CDR2 SYDVKM. This CDR3 contains 15 residues. The CDR3 region is CASSLTSGWQETQYF. The CDR3 DNA reads as TGTGCCAGCAGTCTGACTAGCGGGTGGCAAGAGACCCAGTACTTC.

This rearrangement joins TRBV6-5 to TRBJ2-1; D is unresolved. CDR1 is MNHEY, CDR2 SVGAGI, per germline. The V gene lost 7 bases and the J gene lost 8 bases, with 12 bases spanning the gap. The CDR3 is made up of 12 amino acids. CDR3 sequence reads: CASTSWSDEQFF. CDR3 nucleotides: TGTGCCAGCACTAGTTGGTCGGATGAGCAGTTCTTC.

The chain joins TRBV7-9 to TRBJ2-4, with a weak D call TRBD2 (6 bases). TRBJ2-7 matches the DNA end more closely, so the J call is doubtful. This CDR3 is 13 amino acids long. Per the germline V gene, CDR1 is SEHNR and CDR2 is FQNEAQ (reference sequence). In DNA form, the CDR3 reads TGTGCCAGCACCCCGGACTACAACTACGAGCAGTACTTC. Encoded protein: CASTPDYNYEQYF.

The chain uses TRBV28 and TRBJ1-1; 8 nucleotides align to TRBD1. CDR1 and CDR2 (germline): MDHEN, SYDVKM. This CDR3 is 14 amino acids long. The V segment lost 5 bases and the J segment 4 bases; nucleotides outside the gene matches: 6. The CDR3 bases are TGTGCCAGCAGTCAGGACAGGGCAATCACTGAAGCTTTCTTT. Its translation: CASSQDRAITEAFF.

This clonotype came up once. V is TRBV20-1 and J is TRBJ2-1, with TRBD2 matching 11 bases. The CDR3 runs 16 residues. The V segment lost 3 bases and the J segment 3 bases; nucleotides outside the gene matches: 7. CDR1 is DFQATT and CDR2 is SNEGSKA in the germline V gene (reference sequence). DNA for the CDR3: TGCAGTGCTAGTGCTAGCGGGAGGCCTTTCTACAATGAGCAGTTCTTC. Translated, it gives CSASASGRPFYNEQFF.

A few counts support this clonotype. This rearrangement joins TRBV12-3 or TRBV12-4 to TRBJ1-5; D might be TRBD1 (5 bases). V lost 6 bases, J lost 6 bases, and 15 bases lay in between. This CDR3 has 14 amino acids. The CDR3 nucleotides are TGTGCCAGCAGGTCGGGGGAGGTCGTTCAGCCCCAGCATTTT. This encodes CASRSGEVVQPQHF.

The chain recombines TRBV25-1 with TRBJ1-1; D uncertain. The CDR3 contains 13 residues. V lost 6 bases to trimming and J lost 6 bases, with 14 bases between them. Germline CDR1 and CDR2: MGHDK and SYGVNS. In DNA, the CDR3 is TGTGCCAGCAGGAGGGAGTTTGGGTCTGAAGCTTTCTTT. It translates to CASRREFGSEAFF.